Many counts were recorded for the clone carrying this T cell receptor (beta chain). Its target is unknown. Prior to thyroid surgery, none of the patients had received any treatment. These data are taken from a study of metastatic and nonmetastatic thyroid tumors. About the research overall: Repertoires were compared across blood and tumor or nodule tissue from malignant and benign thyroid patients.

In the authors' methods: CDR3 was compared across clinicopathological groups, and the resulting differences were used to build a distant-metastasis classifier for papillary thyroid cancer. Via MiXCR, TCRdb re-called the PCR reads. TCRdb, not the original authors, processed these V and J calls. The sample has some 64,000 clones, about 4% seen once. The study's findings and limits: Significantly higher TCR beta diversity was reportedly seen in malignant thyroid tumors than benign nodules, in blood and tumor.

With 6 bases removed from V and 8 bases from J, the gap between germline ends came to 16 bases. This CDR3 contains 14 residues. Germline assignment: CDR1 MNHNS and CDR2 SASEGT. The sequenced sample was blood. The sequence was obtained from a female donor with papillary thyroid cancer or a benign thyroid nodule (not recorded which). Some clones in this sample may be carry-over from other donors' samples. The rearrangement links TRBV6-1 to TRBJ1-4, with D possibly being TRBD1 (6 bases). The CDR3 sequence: CASRALGGGEKLFF. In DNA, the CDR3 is TGTGCCAGCAGAGCCCTCGGGGGCGGGGAAAAACTGTTTTTT.